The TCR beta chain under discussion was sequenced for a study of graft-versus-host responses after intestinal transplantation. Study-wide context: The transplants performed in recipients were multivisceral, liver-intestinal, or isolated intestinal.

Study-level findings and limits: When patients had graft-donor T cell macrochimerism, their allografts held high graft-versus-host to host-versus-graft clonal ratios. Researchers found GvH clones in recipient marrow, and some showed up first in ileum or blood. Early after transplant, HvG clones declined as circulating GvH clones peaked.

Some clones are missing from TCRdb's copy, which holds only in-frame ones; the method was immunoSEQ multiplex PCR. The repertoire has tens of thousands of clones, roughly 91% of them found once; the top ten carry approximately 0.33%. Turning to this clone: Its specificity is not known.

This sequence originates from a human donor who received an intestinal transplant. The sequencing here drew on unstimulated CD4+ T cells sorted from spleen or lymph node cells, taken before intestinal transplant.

The CDR3 sequence is CASSLVAGQSTDTQYF. CDR3 sequence (DNA): TGTGCCAGCAGCTTAGTAGCGGGGCAGAGCACAGATACGCAGTATTTT. The chain links TRBV7-2 to TRBJ2-3; 8 nucleotides align to TRBD2. From germline, CDR1 is SGHTA and CDR2 FQGNSA. V lost 1 base and J lost 0; bases outside the gene matches: 3. The length of the CDR3 is 16 residues.